The sequence of this T cell receptor beta chain was determined in a study of vaccination and CD4 T cells after COVID-19. Regarding this clonotype: What it recognizes is unknown.

This CDR3 is 15 amino acids long. V lost 5 bases and J lost 8; bases outside the gene matches: 10. Germline CDR1 is MNHEY and CDR2 is SMNVEV (reference sequence). Sequenced with the Oncomine TCR Beta short-read assay was DNA taken from cultured CD4+ T cells. Cultures of CD4+ T cells served as the source for extracting genomic DNA. A single record per CDR3 protein comes from TCRdb applying MiXCR to the PCR reads. Among 13,000 to 15,000 distinct CDR3 sequences, around 64% were seen once, and the ten largest hold around 19%. Findings of the study overall: Within convalescent individuals, 304 out of 307 vaccine-specific clones proved to be spike mono-reactive.

Treatment described: roughly 10-day PBMC culture with coronavirus spike peptide pools or control peptides (ViraFEST assay). With peptide pools, ViraFEST first expanded antigen-specific T cells and afterwards sequenced their TCRs. Days 3 and 7 saw half the medium replaced with fresh IL-2 medium. The chain employs TRBV27 and TRBJ1-2; 11 bases match TRBD1. The clonotype was recovered from a human donor who had recovered from COVID-19. The material sequenced was CD4+ T cells from blood, cultured in vitro. The CDR3 region has the DNA TGTGCCAGCAGTGCCCTCGGGACAGGGGGATACGGCTACACCTTC. Protein: CASSALGTGGYGYTF.